These T cell receptor beta chains were read from a single sample in a study of response to subunit inactivated influenza vaccine. MiXCR, applied by TCRdb to the RT-PCR reads, yields one record per CDR3 protein. The sample lists approximately 290,000 distinct CDR3 sequences; 20% to 25% were seen once. This specimen was PBMCs from blood, taken approximately 20 months after vaccination. All receptors derive from a man aged 45 to 75 who received an inactivated influenza vaccine. The CDR3 runs from the conserved cysteine through the conserved F or W. The D gene is left open where the match is weak. Size values are once, few and many counts, or a class for expanded clones, and some rows have none.

J gene | clone size | D gene | V gene | CDR3 protein | CDR3 DNA
TRBJ2-7 | few | - | TRBV2 | CASSVGRAYQYF | TGTGCCAGCAGTGTTGGCAGGGCGTATCAGTACTTC
TRBJ2-2 | - | - | TRBV7-2 | CASRRTGENTGELFF | TGTGCCAGCAGAAGAACGGGCGAGAACACCGGGGAGCTGTTTTTT
TRBJ2-2 | few | - | TRBV18 | CASSPTANTGELFF | TGTGCCAGCTCACCTACAGCTAACACCGGGGAGCTGTTTTTT
TRBJ2-5 | - | - | TRBV28 | CASSLTTEETQYF | TGTGCCAGCAGTTTAACGACTGAAGAGACCCAGTACTTC
TRBJ2-4 | few | TRBD1 | TRBV6-1 | CASRTGGNIQYF | TGTGCCAGTCGTACAGGGGGAAACATTCAGTACTTC
TRBJ1-5 | - | - | TRBV20-1 | CSARDPGPNQPQHF | TGCAGTGCTAGAGATCCAGGCCCCAATCAGCCCCAGCATTTT
TRBJ2-3 | - | - | TRBV20-1 | CSGLDYRSDTQYF | TGCAGTGGTCTGGACTACCGCAGTGATACGCAGTATTTT
TRBJ1-5 | many | TRBD1 | TRBV2 | CASSTGGAWPQHF | TGTGCCAGCAGTACAGGGGGCGCTTGGCCCCAGCATTTT
TRBJ1-1 | few | TRBD1 | TRBV4-3 | CASSQPLGDRNTEAFF | TGCGCCAGCAGCCAACCCCTCGGGGACAGGAACACTGAAGCTTTCTTT
TRBJ2-1 | - | - | TRBV7-8 | CASSERGVSYNEQFF | TGTGCCAGCAGCGAAAGGGGGGTCTCCTACAATGAGCAGTTCTTC
TRBJ2-5 | - | - | TRBV7-9 | CASSPRRVETQYF | TGTGCCAGCAGCCCTAGACGGGTTGAGACCCAGTACTTC
TRBJ2-2 | few | - | TRBV10-3 | CAISTSSNTGELFF | TGTGCCATCAGTACTAGTTCGAACACCGGGGAGCTGTTTTTT
TRBJ1-1 | - | - | TRBV30 | CAWSVNTEAFF | TGTGCCTGGAGTGTGAACACTGAAGCTTTCTTT
TRBJ2-7 | - | - | TRBV7-8 | CASSPRVAEPYEQYF | TGTGCCAGCAGCCCTAGAGTAGCGGAACCCTACGAGCAGTACTTC
TRBJ1-6 | - | TRBD1 | TRBV3-1 | CASSRDRRSPLHF | TGTGCCAGCAGCCGGGACAGGCGATCACCCCTCCACTTT
TRBJ2-1 | - | - | TRBV29-1 | CSVEDLRGSYNEQFF | TGCAGCGTTGAAGATCTCAGGGGCTCCTACAATGAGCAGTTCTTC
TRBJ2-7 | - | - | TRBV5-6 | CASSLAFYEQYF | TGTGCCAGCAGCTTGGCATTTTACGAGCAGTACTTC
TRBJ2-3 | - | TRBD2 | TRBV3-1 | CASSPERGGPYF | TGTGCCAGCAGCCCAGAGCGGGGGGGCCCCTATTTT
TRBJ1-2 | - | - | TRBV28 | CASSSSWTTNYGYTF | TGTGCCAGCAGTTCTAGCTGGACAACGAACTATGGCTACACCTTC
TRBJ2-2 | once | - | TRBV28 | CASSLIRSGELFF | TGTGCCAGCAGTTTAATTAGGTCCGGGGAGCTGTTTTTT
TRBJ2-3 | - | - | TRBV3-1 | CASSQVGGLTDTQYF | TGTGCCAGCAGCCAAGTCGGGGGCCTCACAGATACGCAGTATTTT
TRBJ2-1 | - | TRBD1 | TRBV4-2 | CASSEDRLGNEQFF | TGTGCCAGCAGCGAGGACAGGTTAGGCAATGAGCAGTTCTTC
TRBJ2-3 | - | TRBD2 | TRBV20-1 | CSARDGGRAASTDTQYF | TGCAGTGCTAGAGACGGCGGGAGGGCCGCCAGCACAGATACGCAGTATTTT
TRBJ2-2 | once | - | TRBV7-2 | CASSPLYTGELFF | TGTGCCAGCAGCCCCTTGTACACCGGGGAGCTGTTTTTT